A selection of T cell receptor beta chains follows, all from one sample in a study of PD-1 blockade in classical Hodgkin lymphoma. Repertoires were generated with immunoSEQ multiplex PCR, while TCRdb's copy carries only in-frame clones and drops some. The sample yields roughly 70,000 clones, 93% seen once. Sequencing used peripheral blood mononuclear cells (PBMCs). The source is a human donor with classical Hodgkin lymphoma. Both conserved end residues are part of each CDR3. The D gene is left open where the match is weak. The size field is filled for only some rows; it gives once, few, many or a size class.

TRBD1 | TRBJ1-1 | TRBV9 | - | CASSVGDRVSTEAFF | TGTGCCAGCAGCGTAGGGGACAGGGTTTCCACTGAAGCTTTCTTT
TRBD1 | TRBJ1-5 | TRBV28 | - | CASSPDRGRTYSNQPQHF | TGTGCCAGCAGTCCCGACAGGGGGCGGACCTATAGCAATCAGCCCCAGCATTTT
- | TRBJ1-2 | TRBV21-1 | once | CASSKGSPDPTNYGYTF | TGTGCCAGCAGCAAAGGCTCCCCGGACCCGACTAACTATGGCTACACCTTC
TRBD1 | TRBJ1-5 | TRBV6-6 | - | CASSFPGQGADQPQHF | TGTGCCAGCAGTTTCCCGGGACAGGGGGCAGATCAGCCCCAGCATTTT
- | TRBJ1-2 | TRBV7-2 | - | CASSLEGRGYGYTF | TGTGCCAGCAGCTTAGAGGGAAGGGGCTATGGCTACACCTTC
- | TRBJ1-2 | TRBV9 | - | CASSVDVRGGYTF | TGTGCCAGCAGCGTAGATGTGAGGGGCGGCTACACCTTC
TRBD2 | TRBJ2-5 | TRBV10-1 | once | CASSDGSAGEETQYF | TGCGCCAGCAGTGATGGGTCAGCGGGAGAAGAGACCCAGTACTTC
- | TRBJ1-1 | TRBV18 | - | CASSPGVVTEAFF | TGTGCCAGCTCGCCGGGGGTAGTCACTGAAGCTTTCTTT
- | TRBJ1-1 | TRBV19 | - | CASKGIMNTEAFF | TGTGCCAGTAAAGGGATTATGAACACTGAAGCTTTCTTT
- | TRBJ1-2 | TRBV5-4 | - | CASSSRANYGYTF | TGTGCCAGCAGCTCCCGGGCTAACTATGGCTACACCTTC
- | TRBJ2-2 | TRBV7-7 | - | CASSFAAGSTGELFF | TGTGCCAGCAGCTTCGCGGCGGGGAGCACCGGGGAGCTGTTTTTT
- | TRBJ1-2 | TRBV6-6 | - | CASSYDRLEGYTF | TGTGCCAGCAGTTACGACAGATTGGAGGGCTACACCTTC
- | TRBJ2-6 | TRBV9 | - | CASSVDGGAGANVLTF | TGTGCCAGCAGCGTAGATGGTGGTGCCGGGGCCAACGTCCTGACTTTC
TRBD1 | TRBJ1-3 | TRBV5-1 | - | CASSLGTGSLSGNTIYF | TGCGCCAGCAGCTTGGGGACAGGGAGTCTCTCTGGAAACACCATATATTTT
TRBD1 | TRBJ2-3 | TRBV2 | - | CASTSIPGQGGSTDTQYF | TGTGCCAGCACTAGCATTCCGGGACAGGGAGGGTCAACAGATACGCAGTATTTT
- | TRBJ2-3 | TRBV6-5 | - | CASSRASRDTQYF | TGTGCCAGCAGTCGTGCTAGTCGGGATACGCAGTATTTT
TRBD1 | TRBJ1-3 | TRBV6-5 | - | CASSSADRGNTIYF | TGTGCCAGCAGTTCCGCGGACAGGGGGAACACCATATATTTT
- | TRBJ1-1 | TRBV6-5 | - | CASSFSTNTEAFF | TGTGCCAGCAGTTTTTCGACGAACACTGAAGCTTTCTTT
- | TRBJ1-1 | TRBV6-6 | - | CASSLRGTEAFF | TGTGCCAGCAGTCTGAGGGGCACTGAAGCTTTCTTT
- | TRBJ1-2 | TRBV7-9 | - | CASSPGAQGYTF | TGTGCCAGCAGCCCCGGGGCCCAGGGCTACACCTTC
- | TRBJ2-6 | TRBV11-2 | - | CASTFTGANVLTF | TGTGCCAGCACCTTTACAGGGGCCAACGTCCTGACTTTC
- | TRBJ2-7 | TRBV19 | - | CASSPQYSYEQYF | TGTGCCAGTAGCCCTCAGTACTCCTACGAGCAGTACTTC
- | TRBJ1-1 | TRBV20-1 | - | CSANRNTEAFF | TGCAGTGCTAACCGCAACACTGAAGCTTTCTTT
- | TRBJ1-1 | TRBV27 | - | CASSLSPGTVNTEAFF | TGTGCCAGCAGTTTATCCCCCGGGACGGTGAACACTGAAGCTTTCTTT
- | TRBJ1-1 | TRBV7-7 | - | CASSLTGRTEAFF | TGTGCCAGCAGCTTGACGGGTCGCACTGAAGCTTTCTTT
TRBD1 | TRBJ2-1 | TRBV7-8 | - | CASSVPADRQGYYYNEQFF | TGTGCCAGCAGCGTCCCGGCAGATCGACAGGGGTACTACTACAATGAGCAGTTCTTC
- | TRBJ1-5 | TRBV19 | - | CASTHQALDSNQPQHF | TGTGCCAGCACCCACCAGGCCCTCGATAGCAATCAGCCCCAGCATTTT
TRBD1 | TRBJ1-2 | TRBV9 | - | CASSTRTGDFYGYTF | TGTGCCAGCAGCACCCGGACAGGGGACTTCTATGGCTACACCTTC
- | TRBJ2-3 | TRBV12-2 | - | CASRWCQGGPCTDTQYF | TGTGCAAGTCGCTGGTGCCAGGGGGGGCCTTGCACAGATACGCAGTATTTT